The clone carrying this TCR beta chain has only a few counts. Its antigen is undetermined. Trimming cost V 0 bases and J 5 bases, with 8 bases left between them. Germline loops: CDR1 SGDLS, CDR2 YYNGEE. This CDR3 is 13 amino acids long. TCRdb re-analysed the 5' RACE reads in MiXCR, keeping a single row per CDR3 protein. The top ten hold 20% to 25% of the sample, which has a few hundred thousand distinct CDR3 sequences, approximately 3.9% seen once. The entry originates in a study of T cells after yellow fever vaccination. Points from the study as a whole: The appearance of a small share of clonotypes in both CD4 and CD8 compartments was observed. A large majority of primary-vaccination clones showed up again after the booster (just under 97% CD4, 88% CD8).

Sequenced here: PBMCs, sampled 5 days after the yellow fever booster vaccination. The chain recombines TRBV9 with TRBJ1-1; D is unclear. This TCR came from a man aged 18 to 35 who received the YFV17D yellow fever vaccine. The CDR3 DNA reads TGTGCCAGCAGCGTAGTAACCCAGACTGAAGCTTTCTTT. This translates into CASSVVTQTEAFF.